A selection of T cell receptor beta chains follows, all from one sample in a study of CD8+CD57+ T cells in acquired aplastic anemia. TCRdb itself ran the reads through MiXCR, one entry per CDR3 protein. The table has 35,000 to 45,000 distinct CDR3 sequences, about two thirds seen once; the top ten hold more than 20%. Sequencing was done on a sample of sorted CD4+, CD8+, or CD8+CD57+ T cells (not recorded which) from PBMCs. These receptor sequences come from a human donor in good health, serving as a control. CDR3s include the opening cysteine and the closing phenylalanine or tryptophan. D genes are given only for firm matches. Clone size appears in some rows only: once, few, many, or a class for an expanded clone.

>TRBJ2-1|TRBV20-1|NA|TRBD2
CSALGTSGYNEQFF
TGCAGTGCGCTGGGGACTAGCGGATACAATGAGCAGTTCTTC
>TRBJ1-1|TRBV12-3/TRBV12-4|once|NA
CASRPGDTEAFF
TGTGCCAGCAGACCAGGGGACACTGAAGCTTTCTTT
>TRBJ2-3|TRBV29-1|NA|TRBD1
CSGEDRGTDTQYF
TGCAGCGGAGAGGACAGGGGTACAGATACGCAGTATTTT
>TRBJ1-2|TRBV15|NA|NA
CATSSGILNYGYTF
TGTGCCACCAGCAGTGGGATTCTTAACTATGGCTACACCTTC
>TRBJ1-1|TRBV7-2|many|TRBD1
CASSPLSVLPGQRNTEAFF
TGTGCCAGCAGCCCCCTTTCCGTATTACCGGGACAGCGGAACACTGAAGCTTTCTTT
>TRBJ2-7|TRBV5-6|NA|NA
CASSLGPGGSYEQYF
TGTGCCAGCAGCTTAGGCCCAGGCGGCTCCTACGAGCAGTACTTC
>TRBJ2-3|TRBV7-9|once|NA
CASSLSQGTDTQYF
TGTGCCAGCAGCTTAAGCCAGGGTACAGATACGCAGTATTTT
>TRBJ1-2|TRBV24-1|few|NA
CAGPRAGLDYGYTF
TGTGCCGGGCCTAGGGCGGGGCTTGACTATGGCTACACCTTC
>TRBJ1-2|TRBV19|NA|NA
CATRGPVYGYTF
TGTGCCACCCGTGGCCCTGTCTATGGCTACACCTTC
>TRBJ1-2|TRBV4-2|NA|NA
CASSQAGVGYGYTF
TGTGCCAGCAGCCAAGCAGGGGTAGGCTATGGCTACACCTTC
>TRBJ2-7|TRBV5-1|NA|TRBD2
CASSTGGDYEQYF
TGCGCCAGCAGCACGGGAGGGGATTACGAGCAGTACTTC